These T cell receptor beta chains were read from a single sample in a study of OX40 agonist ivuxolimab in advanced cancers. Sequenced by immunoSEQ multiplex PCR; TCRdb stores in-frame clones only, minus some. This table holds approximately 87,000 clones, more than 90% found once. This specimen was CD4+ or CD8+ T cells sorted from blood, taken in a trial of the OX40 agonist ivuxolimab. Receptor source: an adult with an advanced solid tumor such as melanoma, head and neck, liver or kidney cancer. The conserved cysteine and the conserved F or W are not part of the CDR3 here.

v_call	j_call	cdr3_aa
TRBV29-1	TRBJ1-2	SVADSFYGYT
TRBV5-3	TRBJ2-6	ARSPNTSGTGWGNSGANVLT
TRBV7-9	TRBJ1-5	ASSLEDNHGNQPQH
TRBV27	TRBJ1-2	ASSLSAKVNYGYT
TRBV4-3	TRBJ1-5	ASSQVLGGNQPQH
TRBV18	TRBJ1-1	ASSPPRIDRAPEAF
TRBV9	TRBJ1-2	ASSHRDRVYGYT
TRBV19	TRBJ2-5	ASSIDPDEGGWSQETQY
TRBV29-1	TRBJ1-1	SIGTQGEAF
TRBV19	TRBJ1-1	ASGTYEAF
TRBV12-2	TRBJ2-3	ASRLVGTLTQY
TRBV6-5	TRBJ1-2	ASSYGLGDYYGYT
TRBV27	TRBJ1-2	ASKSGILNYGYT
TRBV6-5	TRBJ1-1	ASSLTGWTEAF
TRBV4-3	TRBJ2-3	ASSQDGEAPADTQY
TRBV13	TRBJ2-5	ASSLVAEGGMRETQY
TRBV5-1	TRBJ2-7	ASSLGDSTYEQY
TRBV5-1	TRBJ1-2	ASSHISKPGLEDGYT
TRBV6-1	TRBJ1-2	ASSGAQGDYGYT
TRBV7-9	TRBJ1-4	ASSLGGGGGSNEKLF
TRBV10-2	TRBJ2-7	ASSDQVSYEQY
TRBV4-1	TRBJ2-7	ASSHTLGQREDSYEQY
TRBV5-5	TRBJ1-2	ASRTDRGHGYT
TRBV6-1	TRBJ1-2	ASIYAEVGDGFT
TRBV2	TRBJ2-7	ASSEGGKLY
TRBV2	TRBJ1-4	ASSGDRDLATNEKLF
TRBV28	TRBJ1-6	ASSLRGGSPLH
TRBV27	TRBJ1-1	ASSPDREQAF
TRBV13	TRBJ1-2	ASSRGTGGSNYGYT
TRBV11-2	TRBJ1-2	ASSLEYGGRGYGYT
TRBV7-9	TRBJ2-7	ASSLVSQGRGEQY
TRBV27	TRBJ2-7	ASSHSYRGYEQY
TRBV5-6	TRBJ2-2	ASSVEDGELF
TRBV19	TRBJ2-5	ASSIPGAGETQY